This note documents a single T cell receptor beta chain sequence. CDR3 length: 14 amino acids. Trimming took 4 bases from V and 0 from J, leaving 7 bases between them. Germline CDR1 and CDR2: SNHLY and FYNNEI. The sequenced patients had an expansion of CD8+CD57+ cells seen by flow cytometry. This record belongs to a study of CD8+CD57+ T cells in acquired aplastic anemia. Study background: Each DNA sample taken from sorted CD4+ and CD8+ cells came to about 3.4 ug on average.

Template material for TCR beta VDJ and CDR3 profiling consisted of genomic DNA. TCRdb reprocessed the reads via MiXCR and lists one record per CDR3 protein. Of 150,000 to 160,000 distinct CDR3 sequences in the sample, over 50% are singletons; the top ten hold around 12%. The V call is TRBV2, the J call TRBJ1-5; D perhaps matches TRBD1 (5 bases). The receptor's source is a human donor with aplastic anemia. The sequenced sample consisted of sorted CD4+, CD8+, or CD8+CD57+ T cells (not recorded which) from PBMCs. The CDR3 is CASSGGNSNQPQHF. CDR3 coding DNA: TGTGCCAGCAGTGGGGGGAATAGCAATCAGCCCCAGCATTTT.